The clone carrying this T cell receptor (beta chain) turned up a few times. The antigen remains unidentified. CDR1 and CDR2 from the germline V gene are LGHNA and YSLEER. V lost 0 bases, J lost 2 bases, and 17 bases lay in between. CDR3 length equals 18 residues. The sample comes from a study of identical twins. Findings and limits, study-wide: Twin sharing of out-of-frame TCR alpha was underestimated by models in monozygotic pairs. Less excess twin sharing appeared in beta out-of-frame sequences. For cord blood, abundant beta clonotypes had fewer insertions, unlike memory repertoires, which showed none.

One entry per CDR3 protein, called by TCRdb with MiXCR from the 5' RACE reads. The sample gives roughly 710,000 distinct CDR3 sequences, around 6% of which show up once; approximately 1.6% is in the top ten. The chain links TRBV4-3 to TRBJ2-1; D gene ambiguous. Sequenced input: naive T cells sorted from blood. The TCR originated in a man aged 18-30 years in good health. DNA of the CDR3: TGCGCCAGCAGCCAAGAGGTGGAGAGGATGAGGCCCTACAATGAGCAGTTCTTC. Protein: CASSQEVERMRPYNEQFF.